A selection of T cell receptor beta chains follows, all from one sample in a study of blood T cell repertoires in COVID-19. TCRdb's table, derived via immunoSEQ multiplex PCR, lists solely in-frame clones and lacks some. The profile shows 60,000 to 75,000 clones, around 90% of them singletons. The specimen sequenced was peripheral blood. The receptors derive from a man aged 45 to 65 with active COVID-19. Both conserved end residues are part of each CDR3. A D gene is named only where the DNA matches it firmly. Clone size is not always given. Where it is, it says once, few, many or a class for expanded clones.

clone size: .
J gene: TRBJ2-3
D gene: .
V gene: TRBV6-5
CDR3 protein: CASSYDTATDTQYF
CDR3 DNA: TGTGCCAGCAGTTATGATACAGCCACAGATACGCAGTATTTT

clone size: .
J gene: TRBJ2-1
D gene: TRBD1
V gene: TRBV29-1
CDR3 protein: CSVNLARQGAQALRNEQFF
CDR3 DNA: TGCAGCGTTAATCTCGCGAGACAGGGGGCGCAAGCTCTCCGGAATGAGCAGTTCTTC

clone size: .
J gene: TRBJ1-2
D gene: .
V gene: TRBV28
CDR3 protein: CASRQSGSNYGYTF
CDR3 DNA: TGTGCCAGCAGACAAAGCGGCAGTAACTATGGCTACACCTTC

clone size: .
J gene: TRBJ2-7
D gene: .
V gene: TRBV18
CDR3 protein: CASSPGGSSYEQYF
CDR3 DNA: TGTGCCAGCTCACCAGGCGGAAGCTCCTACGAGCAGTACTTC

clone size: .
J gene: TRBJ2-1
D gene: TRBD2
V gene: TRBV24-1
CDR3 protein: CATSDGRLAGGRDEQFF
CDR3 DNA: TGTGCCACCAGTGATGGAAGGCTAGCGGGAGGGCGTGATGAGCAGTTCTTC

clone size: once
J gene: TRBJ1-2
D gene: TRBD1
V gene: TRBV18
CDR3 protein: CASSLGQDYGYTF
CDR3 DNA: TGTGCCAGCTCACTAGGACAGGACTATGGCTACACCTTC

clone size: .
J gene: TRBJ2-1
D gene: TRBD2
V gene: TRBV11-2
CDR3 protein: CASSRNAGGKSYNEQFF
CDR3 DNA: TGTGCCAGCAGTCGGAATGCGGGAGGGAAATCCTACAATGAGCAGTTCTTC

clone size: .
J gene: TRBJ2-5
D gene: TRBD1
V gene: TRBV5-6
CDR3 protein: CASSSGTGRETQYF
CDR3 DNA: TGTGCCAGCAGCTCCGGGACAGGGAGGGAGACCCAGTACTTC

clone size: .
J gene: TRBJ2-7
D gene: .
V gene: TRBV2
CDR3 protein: CASSRTVYEQYF
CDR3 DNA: TGTGCCAGCAGTAGGACAGTTTACGAGCAGTACTTC

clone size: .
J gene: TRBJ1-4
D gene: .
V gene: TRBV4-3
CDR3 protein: CASSQLWAGQEKLFF
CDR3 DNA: TGCGCCAGCAGCCAGCTTTGGGCCGGCCAGGAAAAACTGTTTTTT

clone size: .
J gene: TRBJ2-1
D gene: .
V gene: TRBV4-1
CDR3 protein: CASSQTRLLAVGYNEQFF
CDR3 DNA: TGCGCCAGCAGCCAAACACGATTATTAGCGGTGGGCTACAATGAGCAGTTCTTC

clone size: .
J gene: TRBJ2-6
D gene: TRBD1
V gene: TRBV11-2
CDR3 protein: CASSGQGPSGANVLTF
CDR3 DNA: TGTGCCAGCAGTGGACAGGGACCCTCTGGGGCCAACGTCCTGACTTTC

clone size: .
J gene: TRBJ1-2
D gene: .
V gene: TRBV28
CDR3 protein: CASSLGAQGYTF
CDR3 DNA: TGTGCCAGCAGTTTAGGGGCGCAGGGCTACACCTTC

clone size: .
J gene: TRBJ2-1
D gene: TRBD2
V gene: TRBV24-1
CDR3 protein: CATSDQRGETYNEQFF
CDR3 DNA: TGTGCCACCAGTGATCAGCGGGGGGAGACCTACAATGAGCAGTTCTTC

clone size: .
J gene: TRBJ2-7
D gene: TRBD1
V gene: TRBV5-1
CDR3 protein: CASSSGQVSYEQYF
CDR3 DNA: TGCGCCAGCAGCTCCGGACAGGTCTCCTACGAGCAGTACTTC

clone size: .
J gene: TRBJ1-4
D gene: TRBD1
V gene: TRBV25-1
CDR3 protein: CASSASGTGNEKLFF
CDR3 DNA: TGTGCCAGCAGTGCATCCGGGACAGGGAATGAAAAACTGTTTTTT

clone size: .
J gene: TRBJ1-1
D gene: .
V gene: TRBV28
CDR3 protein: CASRSGGRLTEAFF
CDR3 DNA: TGTGCCAGCAGGTCGGGGGGGCGTTTAACTGAAGCTTTCTTT

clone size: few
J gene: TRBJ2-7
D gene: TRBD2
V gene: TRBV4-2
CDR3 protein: CASSQQLAGYEQYF
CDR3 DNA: TGTGCCAGCAGCCAGCAACTAGCGGGCTACGAGCAGTACTTC

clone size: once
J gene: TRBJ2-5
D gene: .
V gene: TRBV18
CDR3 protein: CASSPPSAAKETQYF
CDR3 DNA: TGTGCCAGCTCACCACCATCGGCGGCCAAGGAGACCCAGTACTTC

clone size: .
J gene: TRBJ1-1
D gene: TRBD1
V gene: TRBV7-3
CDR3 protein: CASSLGQGASYEAFF
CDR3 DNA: TGTGCCAGCAGCTTAGGACAGGGGGCTTCGTATGAAGCTTTCTTT

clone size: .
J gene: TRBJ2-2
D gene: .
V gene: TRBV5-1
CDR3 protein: CASSLEGRESGELFF
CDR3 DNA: TGCGCCAGCAGCTTGGAGGGCAGGGAAAGCGGGGAGCTGTTTTTT

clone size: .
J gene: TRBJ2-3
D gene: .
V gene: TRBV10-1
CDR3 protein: CAINKQGLRDTQYF
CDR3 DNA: TGCGCCATCAACAAACAGGGATTGCGAGATACGCAGTATTTT

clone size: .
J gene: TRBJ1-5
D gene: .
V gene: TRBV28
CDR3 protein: CASSLIGSSNQPQHF
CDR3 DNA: TGTGCCAGCAGTTTAATCGGGTCGAGCAATCAGCCCCAGCATTTT

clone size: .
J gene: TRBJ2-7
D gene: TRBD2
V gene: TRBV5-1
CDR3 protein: CASSWLAGGSYEQYF
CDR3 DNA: TGCGCCAGCAGCTGGCTAGCGGGGGGTTCCTACGAGCAGTACTTC

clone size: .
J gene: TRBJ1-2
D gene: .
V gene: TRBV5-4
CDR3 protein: CASSPQGVGYTF
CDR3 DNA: TGTGCCAGCAGCCCACAGGGAGTTGGCTACACCTTC

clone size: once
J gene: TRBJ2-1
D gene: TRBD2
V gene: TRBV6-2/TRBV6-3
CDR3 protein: CASSRGTSGYNEQFF
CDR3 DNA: TGTGCCAGCAGTAGGGGGACTAGCGGGTACAATGAGCAGTTCTTC

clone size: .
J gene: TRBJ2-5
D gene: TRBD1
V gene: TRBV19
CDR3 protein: CASSARTGRGQETQYF
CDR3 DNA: TGTGCCAGTAGTGCCAGGACAGGCAGGGGCCAAGAGACCCAGTACTTC